This T cell receptor beta chain was obtained from a study of blood T cell repertoires in COVID-19. This clone has a handful of counts. The CDR3 sequence is 13 residues long. The germline V gene has CDR1 WNHNN and CDR2 SYGVQD (reference sequence). The V and J ends lost 2 bases and 6 bases respectively, with 11 bases between them. The repertoire was sequenced with immunoSEQ multiplex PCR; TCRdb's copy has only in-frame clones and lacks some. The sample lists 100,000 to 150,000 clones; around 80% were seen once. Sequencing was done on a sample of peripheral blood. The chain joins TRBV10-1 to TRBJ2-7; no definite D call. The TCR comes from a man aged 35 to 55 with active or convalescent COVID-19. The CDR3 here is CASSELGIGEQYF. The DNA of the CDR3 is TGCGCCAGCAGTGAGCTAGGAATAGGCGAGCAGTACTTC.